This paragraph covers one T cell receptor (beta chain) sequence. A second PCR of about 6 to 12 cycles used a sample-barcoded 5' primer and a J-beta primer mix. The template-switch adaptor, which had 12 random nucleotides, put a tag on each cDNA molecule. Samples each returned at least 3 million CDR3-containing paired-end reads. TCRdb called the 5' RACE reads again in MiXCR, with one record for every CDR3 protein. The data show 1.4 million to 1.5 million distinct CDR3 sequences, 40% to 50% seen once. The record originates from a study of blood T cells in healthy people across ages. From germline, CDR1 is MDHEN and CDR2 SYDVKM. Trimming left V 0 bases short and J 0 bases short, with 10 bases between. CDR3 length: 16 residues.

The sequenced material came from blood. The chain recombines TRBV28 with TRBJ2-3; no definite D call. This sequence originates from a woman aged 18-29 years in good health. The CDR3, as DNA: TGTGCCAGCAGTTTATGGGGCTTAACTAGCACAGATACGCAGTATTTT. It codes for CASSLWGLTSTDTQYF.